The 31 T cell receptor beta chains reported below all come from one sample, sequenced in a study of shared clonotypes between healthy human individuals. Libraries were prepared by immunoSEQ multiplex PCR; TCRdb keeps only in-frame clonotypes and omits some of them. Of 850,000 to 1,100,000 clones listed, about 80% are singletons. The sample taken for sequencing was memory CD4+ T cells from PBMCs. The subset: CD45RA-negative fraction. The receptors stem from a man aged 18 to 30 in good health. Some clones in this sample may be carry-over from other donors' samples.

The chain has TRBV11-2 and TRBJ2-7; TRBD2 matches 8 bases. CDR1 and CDR2 (germline): SGHAT, FQNNGV. The J segment lost 0 bases and the V segment lost 5 bases, leaving 6 bases of the junction unmatched. This CDR3 region has 15 residues. For the CDR3, the DNA is TGTGCCAGCAGCCCGTCTAGCGGGCCCTCCTACGAGCAGTACTTC. It translates to CASSPSSGPSYEQYF.

This chain connects TRBV6-5 to TRBJ1-2; tentatively, D is TRBD1 (5 bases). There are 15 residues in the CDR3. Germline loops: CDR1 MNHEY, CDR2 SVGAGI. Between the trimmed V and J ends, which lost 0 bases and 8 bases, there was a span of 16 bases. CDR3 in DNA: TGTGCCAGCAGTTACTCGTTTAGTAGGGGTCACGGCTACACCTTC. This translates into CASSYSFSRGHGYTF.

This chain links TRBV6-8 with TRBJ2-7; the D is unclear. V was trimmed by 8 bases and J by 3 bases, leaving 14 bases between them. The CDR3 contains 13 residues. Germline V lookup: CDR1 MNHGY, CDR2 SAAAGT. In DNA, the CDR3 is TGTGCCAGCGGCCGCTCTTGGGTCTACGAGCAGTACTTC. Translated, it gives CASGRSWVYEQYF.

This sequence joins TRBV7-6 and TRBJ2-1; weak D call: TRBD2 (6 bases). The ends were cut back, 3 bases at V and 5 bases at J, with 11 bases in the middle. The CDR3 extends over 14 amino acids. CDR1 is SGHVS and CDR2 is FNYEAQ in the germline V gene. The DNA of the CDR3 is TGTGCCAGCAGCTTGCTAGCGTTCAACAATGAGCAGTTCTTC. Its protein product is CASSLLAFNNEQFF.

The chain carries TRBV5-1 and TRBJ2-1; D not resolved. Germline lookup yields CDR1 SGHRS and CDR2 YFSETQ. The CDR3 spans 14 residues. The V end lost 5 bases, the J end lost 6 bases, and 15 bases lay between the germline ends. In DNA form, the CDR3 reads TGCGCCAGCAGTCCTCGCACGTCGACCAATGAGCAGTTCTTC. It specifies CASSPRTSTNEQFF. The entire variable domain, with the rest obtained from reference TRBV5-1 and TRBJ2-1, is as follows: KAGVTQTPRYLIKTRGQQVTLSCSPISGHRSVSWYQQTPGQGLQFLFEYFSETQRNKGNFPGRFSGRQFSNSRSEMNVSTLELGDSALYLCASSPRTSTNEQFFGPGTRLTVL.

This rearrangement joins TRBV28 to TRBJ1-2; no firm D call. Germline V gene sequence: CDR1 MDHEN, CDR2 SYDVKM. Trimming left V 3 bases short and J 13 bases short, with 6 bases between. This CDR3 has 9 residues. This CDR3 is CASSFPATF. CDR3 coding DNA: TGTGCCAGCAGTTTCCCAGCCACCTTC.

The chain uses TRBV7-9 and TRBJ2-7; possible D gene TRBD2, 7 bases. The V gene lost 1 base and the J gene lost 7 bases, with 17 bases spanning the gap. Germline loops: CDR1 SEHNR, CDR2 FQNEAQ (reference sequence). The CDR3 sequence is 15 residues long. Written as DNA, the CDR3 is TGTGCCAGCAGCTTAGAAACGGGGGGCCCTCGGGAGCAGTACTTC. Protein sequence: CASSLETGGPREQYF.

CDR3 amino acids: CASSLTGSVDTEAFF. The CDR3 DNA sequence: TGTGCCAGCAGCTTGACAGGGTCGGTGGACACTGAAGCTTTCTTT. This chain links TRBV7-3 with TRBJ1-1; 7 positions agree with TRBD1. The CDR3 is 15 amino acids. Losses at the gene ends were 3 bases for V and 3 bases for J; bases not matched to a gene: 7. Per the germline V gene, CDR1 is SGHTA and CDR2 is FQGTGA.

Details on this clone: This sample also contains other DNA sequences that code for the same CDR3. The chain links TRBV7-8 to TRBJ2-7; no definite D call. CDR3 size: 12 residues. The V and J ends lost 0 bases and 6 bases respectively, with 6 bases between them. CDR1 and CDR2 from the germline V gene are SGHVS and FQNEAQ. The CDR3 DNA follows: TGTGCCAGCAGCTTAGCTCGCGGCGAGCAGTACTTC. This encodes CASSLARGEQYF.

For this clone: With a much larger clone just one base away, this may be a read error. Other DNA sequences from this sample encode an identical CDR3 as well. This rearrangement joins TRBV9 to TRBJ2-7; D gene ambiguous. The V gene's germline CDR1 is SGDLS and CDR2 YYNGEE. There are 14 residues in the CDR3. The CDR3, as DNA: TGCGCCAGCAGCGTATCAACTGCCTCCTACGAGCAGTACTTC. Translated, it gives CASSVSTASYEQYF.

This clone was counted only a few times. The chain employs TRBV18 and TRBJ2-1, with D perhaps matching TRBD2 (5 bases). CDR1 and CDR2 (germline): KGHSH, LQKENI. The CDR3 totals 13 residues. V was clipped by 3 bases and J by 6 bases, with 9 bases between them. The CDR3 sequence is CASSPARANEQFF. In DNA, the CDR3 is TGTGCCAGCTCACCGGCGAGGGCCAATGAGCAGTTCTTC.

The chain recombines TRBV28 with TRBJ2-7, with D unresolved. Trimming stripped 3 bases from V and 2 bases from J, with 8 bases between. Germline V gene lookup returns CDR1 MDHEN and CDR2 SYDVKM. This CDR3 region has 13 residues. CDR3 in DNA: TGTGCCAGCAGTTTGGTCTTCACCTACGAGCAGTACTTC. Its protein product is CASSLVFTYEQYF. The full variable domain, in which reference TRBV28 and TRBJ2-7 provide the parts outside the CDR3, is DVKVTQSSRYLVKRTGEKVFLECVQDMDHENMFWYRQDPGLGLRLIYFSYDVKMKEKGDIPEGYSVSREKKERFSLILESASTNQTSMYLCASSLVFTYEQYFGPGTRLTVT.

Written as DNA, the CDR3 is TGTGCCTGGGGTCGACTCGGGGAGAACACCGGGGAGCTGTTTTTT. Residues: CAWGRLGENTGELFF. This sequence joins TRBV30 and TRBJ2-2, with D possibly being TRBD2 (5 bases). This CDR3 is built from 15 residues. The germline V gene encodes CDR1 GTSNPN and CDR2 SVGIG (reference sequence). Trimming took off 5 bases at V and 1 base at J, with 14 bases between the two ends.

This chain uses TRBV5-8 with TRBJ1-2, with a weak D call TRBD1 (5 bases). V lost 4 bases to trimming and J lost 4 bases, with 11 bases between them. The CDR3 runs 13 residues. The germline CDR1 and CDR2 sequences are SGHTS and YDEGEE. The CDR3 DNA sequence: TGTGCCAGCAGCCTACGACAGCTCTATGGCTACACCTTC. It yields the protein CASSLRQLYGYTF.

J is TRBJ2-7 and V is TRBV5-1; 10 bases match TRBD2. V was pared by 0 bases and J by 3 bases, with 9 bases of the junction left unmatched. The CDR3 sequence is 17 residues long. The germline V gene has CDR1 SGHRS and CDR2 YFSETQ. The DNA for the CDR3 is TGCGCCAGCAGCTTGGAGGCTAGCGGGAGTTTGGGCTACGAGCAGTACTTC. Amino acids: CASSLEASGSLGYEQYF.

J is TRBJ2-7 and V is TRBV6-6; 9 bases line up with TRBD1. V dropped 5 bases and J dropped 2; count of bases not matched to a gene: 7. Per the germline V gene, CDR1 is MNHNY and CDR2 is SVGAGI (reference sequence). The CDR3 sequence is 15 residues long. CDR3 protein: CASSRRDRATYEQYF. Here the CDR3 DNA reads TGTGCCAGCAGTCGCCGGGACAGGGCCACCTACGAGCAGTACTTC.

V usage is TRBV11-3 and J usage is TRBJ2-1; 9 bases are a match to TRBD2. Germline values: CDR1 SGHNT, CDR2 YENEEA. V was pared by 1 base and J by 7 bases, with 5 bases of the junction left unmatched. The CDR3 is 15 residues long. This chain's CDR3 is CASSLGIAGDNEQFF. For the CDR3, the DNA is TGTGCCAGCAGCTTAGGAATAGCGGGAGATAATGAGCAGTTCTTC.

V usage is TRBV30 and J usage is TRBJ2-2; D call uncertain. V gave up 7 bases and J gave up 6 bases, with 12 bases separating them. The CDR3 contains 12 residues. The V gene's germline CDR1 is GTSNPN and CDR2 SVGIG (reference sequence). CDR3 nucleotide sequence: TGTGCCTCCCCGAATCTTGCCGGGGAGCTGTTTTTT. Translation: CASPNLAGELFF.

The chain uses TRBV5-1 and TRBJ1-4, with D possibly being TRBD1 (5 bases). From germline, CDR1 is SGHRS and CDR2 YFSETQ. V lost 4 bases and J 0 bases, leaving 22 bases between the germline ends. The CDR3 is 19 amino acids. The CDR3 DNA reads TGCGCCAGCAGCCTCGGGACCGCCTATGCGACCACAACTAATGAAAAACTGTTTTTT. Its translation is CASSLGTAYATTTNEKLFF.

The V gene is TRBV27, the J gene TRBJ2-4, with TRBD2 identical over 7 bases. Germline CDR1 MNHEY, CDR2 SMNVEV (reference sequence). The length of the CDR3 is 15 residues. The trim removed 2 bases at V and 0 bases at J, leaving 1 base unmatched. CDR3 sequence (DNA): TGTGCCAGCAGTTTAGCGGGAGCAGCCAAAAACATTCAGTACTTC. This sequence encodes CASSLAGAAKNIQYF.

The CDR3, as DNA: TGTGCCAGCAGTTCCCGAACCTTTAGAACTAGCGGAAGCACAGATACGCAGTATTTT. Amino acids: CASSSRTFRTSGSTDTQYF. The chain recombines TRBV28 with TRBJ2-3; 8 nucleotides line up with TRBD2. This CDR3 spans 19 amino acids. Germline lookup yields CDR1 MDHEN and CDR2 SYDVKM. J gave up 0 bases and V 4 bases, and 15 bases lay outside the gene matches.

This clone was seen only once. The chain recombines TRBV18 with TRBJ1-4; no definite D call. V lost 4 bases, J lost 0 bases, and 6 bases lay in between. The germline V gene has CDR1 KGHSH and CDR2 LQKENI. The CDR3 runs to 14 residues. The CDR3 reads CASSLDSTNEKLFF. CDR3 bases: TGTGCCAGCTCACTGGATTCAACTAATGAAAAACTGTTTTTT.

The chain couples TRBV19 to TRBJ1-1; TRBD1 aligns across 9 bases. Germline V lookup: CDR1 LNHDA, CDR2 SQIVND (reference sequence). CDR3 length: 14 amino acids. The junction had 6 bases not matched to a gene; V was cut back by 7 bases and J by 3 bases. This CDR3 is CASNRRQGDTEAFF. As DNA, the CDR3 is TGTGCCAGTAACCGAAGACAGGGGGACACTGAAGCTTTCTTT.

This chain links TRBV2 with TRBJ1-2, with D tentatively TRBD1 (5 bases). The germline V gene has CDR1 SNHLY and CDR2 FYNNEI. Deletions cut 1 base from V and 8 bases from J, with 14 bases between. The CDR3 runs 14 residues. CDR3 coding DNA: TGTGCCAGCAGTGAAGGTGGATCCAGGGACGGCTACACCTTC. Protein sequence: CASSEGGSRDGYTF.

V and J are TRBV21-1 and TRBJ2-7; TRBD2 was called by the table and not checked on the DNA. TRBV21-1 is listed as a pseudogene. The CDR3 totals 19 residues. The CDR3 DNA is TGTGCCAGCAGCAAACCGAATCTCCGTACGATAGCGGGAGGCAACGAGCAGTACTTC. Amino acids: CASSKPNLRTIAGGNEQYF.

The J gene is TRBJ2-7, the V gene TRBV28, with no clear D. This CDR3 region has 15 residues. Germline CDR1 MDHEN, CDR2 SYDVKM. Trimming removed 3 bases from V and 0 bases from J, with 12 bases in between. This CDR3 is CASSFLGENSYEQYF. In nucleotides, the CDR3 is TGTGCCAGCAGTTTCCTCGGCGAGAACTCCTACGAGCAGTACTTC.

In this sample, this clone turned up a few times. This chain connects TRBV2 to TRBJ1-2; 8 bases match TRBD1. With V trimmed by 6 bases and J by 4 bases, 7 bases remained unmatched. The CDR3 is 14 amino acids. The germline V gene has CDR1 SNHLY and CDR2 FYNNEI. The CDR3 is CASSKGQEVYGYTF. CDR3 in DNA: TGTGCCAGCAGCAAGGGACAGGAGGTCTATGGCTACACCTTC.

In its sample, this clone was seen many times. CDR3 loop: CASSSPSGTVHGYTF. As DNA, the CDR3 is TGTGCCAGCAGTAGCCCCTCAGGGACAGTTCATGGCTACACCTTC. The chain combines TRBV6-5 with TRBJ1-2; 7 bases are a match to TRBD1. J was trimmed by 6 bases and V by 5 bases; bases with no gene match: 12. Germline V gives CDR1 MNHEY, CDR2 SVGAGI. The CDR3 spans 15 residues.

The CDR3 DNA sequence: TGTGCCACCAGCCGCTCCGGGACAGGCTTATATGGCTACACCTTC. The encoded protein is CATSRSGTGLYGYTF. This chain connects TRBV15 to TRBJ1-2; 8 bases match TRBD1. The CDR3 extends over 15 amino acids. Germline V gives CDR1 LNHNV, CDR2 YYDKDF (reference sequence). The J segment lost 5 bases and the V segment lost 5 bases, leaving 10 bases of the junction unmatched. The full variable domain, its missing parts supplied by reference TRBV15 and TRBJ1-2, is DAMVIQNPRYQVTQFGKPVTLSCSQTLNHNVMYWYQQKSSQAPKLLFHYYDKDFNNEADTPDNFQSRRPNTSFCFLDIRSPGLGDTAMYLCATSRSGTGLYGYTFGSGTRLTVV.

The chain links TRBV4-1 to TRBJ2-1; TRBD2 matches at 8 bases. Germline loops: CDR1 MGHRA, CDR2 YSYEKL. The CDR3 consists of 17 residues. Trimming cost V 4 bases and J 7 bases; bases outside gene matches: 15. CDR3 in DNA: TGCGCCAGCAGCCTGGGGGGCGGGAGGCCGCGGGTTAATGAGCAGTTCTTC. Translating gives CASSLGGGRPRVNEQFF.

This clone was found a few times. V and J are TRBV19 and TRBJ2-4; 10 bases are a match to TRBD1. This CDR3 has 17 amino acids. After removal of 7 bases from V and 8 bases from J, the junction contained 17 bases not matched to a gene. Germline-derived CDR1 and CDR2 are LNHDA and SQIVND (reference sequence). This CDR3 is CASTITGTGEGVHIQYF. CDR3 in DNA: TGTGCCAGTACCATAACCGGGACAGGGGAAGGTGTACACATTCAGTACTTC.